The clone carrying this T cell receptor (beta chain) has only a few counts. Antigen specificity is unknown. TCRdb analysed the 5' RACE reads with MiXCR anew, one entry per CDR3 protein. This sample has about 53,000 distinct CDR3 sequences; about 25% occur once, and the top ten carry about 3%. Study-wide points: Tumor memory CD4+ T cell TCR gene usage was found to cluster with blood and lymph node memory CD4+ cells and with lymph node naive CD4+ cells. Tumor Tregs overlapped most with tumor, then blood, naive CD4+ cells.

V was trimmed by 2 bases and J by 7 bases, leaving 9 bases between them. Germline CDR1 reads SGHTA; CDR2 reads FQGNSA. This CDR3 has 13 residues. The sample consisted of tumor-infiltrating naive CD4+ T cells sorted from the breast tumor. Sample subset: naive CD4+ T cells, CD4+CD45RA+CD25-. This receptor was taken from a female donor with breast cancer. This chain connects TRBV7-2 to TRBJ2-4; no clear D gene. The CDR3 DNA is TGTGCCAGCAGCTTATCTGTAGAGAACATTCAGTACTTC. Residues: CASSLSVENIQYF.